This TCR beta chain emerged from a study of response to subunit inactivated influenza vaccine. Study-level results: Every seasonal influenza vaccination brings in few new T cells, the authors suggested.

The CDR3 extends over 15 amino acids. The germline gives CDR1 SGHAT, CDR2 FQNNGV. Trimming cost V 1 base and J 2 bases, with 12 bases left between them. A note on this clonotype: The antigen is unknown.

TCRdb reanalysed the RT-PCR reads using MiXCR and keeps one entry per CDR3 protein. The sample includes just over 300,000 distinct CDR3 sequences, 22% seen only once; the top ten take approximately 10%. The TCR was taken from a man between 50 and 75 years old who received an inactivated influenza vaccine. The chain links TRBV11-2 to TRBJ2-7; D is tentatively TRBD1 or TRBD2 (5 bases each). The source material was PBMCs from blood, sampled approximately 22 months after vaccination. The DNA for the CDR3 is TGTGCCAGCAGCTTAGCTGAGGGGCGAACCTACGAGCAGTACTTC. Protein product: CASSLAEGRTYEQYF. Full variable domain (missing parts from reference TRBV11-2 and TRBJ2-7): EAGVAQSPRYKIIEKRQSVAFWCNPISGHATLYWYQQILGQGPKLLIQFQNNGVVDDSQLPKDRFSAERLKGVDSTLKIQPAKLEDSAVYLCASSLAEGRTYEQYFGPGTRLTVT.